This T cell receptor (beta chain) comes out of a study of control samples from healthy donors and cancer patients. Sequencing was performed with immunoSEQ multiplex PCR; in TCRdb, only in-frame clones are kept and a portion is missing. This table holds 150,000 to 200,000 clones, around 91% found once. V was pared by 5 bases and J by 0 bases, with 7 bases of the junction left unmatched. This CDR3 is 16 amino acids long. Germline lookup yields CDR1 SEHNR and CDR2 FQNEAQ (reference sequence). The sample taken for sequencing was blood. This chain uses TRBV7-9 with TRBJ2-5, with TRBD2 matching over 9 bases. The receptor was derived from a woman aged 45-60 years in good health. In DNA, the CDR3 is TGTGCCAGCAGCCCCTGGCCTAGCGGGGACCAAGAGACCCAGTACTTC. Translation: CASSPWPSGDQETQYF.